The source of this TCR beta chain is a study of Graves' ophthalmopathy and Graves' hyperthyroidism. Study summary: Specimen type is peripheral blood, obtained at initial diagnosis before any treatment. Notes on the study in general: Blood contained most expanded thyroid clonotypes exceeding 0.001 frequency.

The CDR3 contains 15 residues. Looked up from germline, CDR1 is DFQATT and CDR2 is SNEGSKA (reference sequence). The J segment lost 0 bases and the V segment lost 6 bases, leaving 8 bases of the junction unmatched. This clonotype has more than one count but fewer than ten. Its antigen remains unidentified. RNA transcripts were the template, and TCR beta CDR3 regions were amplified from them. First-round RT-PCR employed HTBI primers, with a second-round multiplex PCR after it. TCRdb passed the multiplex PCR reads through MiXCR, listing each CDR3 protein once. The data show about 390,000 distinct CDR3 sequences, about 17% seen once.

The genes are TRBV20-1 and TRBJ2-5; the match to TRBD2 covers 9 bases. The specimen sequenced was peripheral blood. The TCR comes from an adult woman with stable Graves' hyperthyroidism. The CDR3 region is CSAPPASGNQETQYF. The CDR3 DNA reads TGCAGTGCCCCGCCCGCTAGCGGGAACCAAGAGACCCAGTACTTC.